These 13 T cell receptor beta chains share one sample of origin, sequenced in a study of blood T cell repertoires in COVID-19 (dated by TCRdb to about 2020). The library was prepared using the immunoSEQ multiplex PCR assay. TCRdb took over this immuneACCESS table, retaining in-frame rearrangements with V and J assigned. Such tables are incomplete; in checked studies, under half of the missing clones stem from an unresolved V gene, and the remainder is unexplained. In this sample the table shows 95,000 to 150,000 clones, about 87% of which occur a single time. 30% of the sample lies in the top ten. Sequencing used peripheral blood. Every receptor here comes from a woman aged 65 to 85 with acute or convalescent COVID-19.

The chain uses TRBV11-2 and TRBJ1-2, with D possibly matching TRBD1 (6 bases). The CDR3 covers 15 residues. CDR1 SGHAT and CDR2 FQNNGV come from the germline V gene. V lost 4 bases, J lost 7 bases, and 19 bases lay in between. The CDR3 loop is CASSSIQGPPFGYTF. The DNA for the CDR3 is TGTGCCAGCAGCTCCATACAGGGTCCCCCTTTTGGCTACACCTTC.

The chain uses TRBV18 and TRBJ2-3, with 8 bases identical to TRBD1. The CDR3 sequence is 16 residues long. V dropped 4 bases and J dropped 0; count of bases not matched to a gene: 6. Looked up from germline, CDR1 is KGHSH and CDR2 is LQKENI. The chain's CDR3 is CASSLWTGQSTDTQYF. The CDR3 DNA is TGTGCCAGCTCACTCTGGACAGGGCAGAGCACAGATACGCAGTATTTT.

CDR3 DNA: TGCGCCAGCAGCGGGACAGGGACCATGAACACTGAAGCTTTCTTT. Translating it yields CASSGTGTMNTEAFF. The chain recombines TRBV5-1 with TRBJ1-1; 9 positions match TRBD1. Looked up from germline, CDR1 is SGHRS and CDR2 is YFSETQ. This CDR3 has 15 amino acids. V lost 4 bases and J lost 0; bases outside the gene matches: 4.

This clone was seen only once. V and J are TRBV11-3 and TRBJ2-3, with 10 nucleotides matching TRBD1. V trimming: 0 bases; J trimming: 5 bases; junction bases outside the gene matches: 8. Per germline, CDR1 SGHNT and CDR2 YENEEA. The CDR3 is made up of 17 amino acids. The CDR3 DNA reads as TGTGCCAGCAGCTTAGATTGGACAGGGGGGCGTGAAGATACGCAGTATTTT. Translating it yields CASSLDWTGGREDTQYF.

With respect to this clone: Its ends do not fully match the called genes, so a read error is possible. The V and J genes are TRBV12-5 and TRBJ2-2; 9 bases fit TRBD2. The CDR3 runs 17 residues. Germline V CDR1 and CDR2: LGHNT, FRNRAP. CDR3 in DNA: TGTGCTAGCGGTTTGATGGCGGGGGGGCACCCCACCGGGGAGCTGTTTTTT. Translating it yields CASGLMAGGHPTGELFF.

This rearrangement joins TRBV7-2 to TRBJ2-1; D unresolved. Per the germline V gene, CDR1 is SGHTA and CDR2 is FQGNSA. This CDR3 comprises 18 residues. V was cut by 1 base and J by 0 bases, with 16 bases left in between. This chain's CDR3 is CASSLEYMGVRSYNEQFF. The CDR3, as DNA: TGTGCCAGCAGCTTAGAATATATGGGCGTACGCTCCTACAATGAGCAGTTCTTC.

The chain has TRBV5-1 and TRBJ2-1, with a weak D call TRBD2 (7 bases). The CDR3 contains 16 residues. V shed 1 base and J shed 8 bases, with 19 bases lying between them. Germline CDR1 reads SGHRS; CDR2 reads YFSETQ. The CDR3 region is CASSLSHGGRGDEQFF. The CDR3 DNA reads as TGCGCCAGCAGCTTGTCCCACGGGGGGCGGGGCGATGAGCAGTTCTTC.

The chain couples TRBV28 to TRBJ1-2, with TRBD1 identical over 9 bases. Germline lookup yields CDR1 MDHEN and CDR2 SYDVKM. The V segment lost 2 bases and the J segment 3 bases; nucleotides outside the gene matches: 7. There are 16 residues in the CDR3. Written as DNA, the CDR3 is TGTGCCAGCAGTTTAACCGGGACAGGGTATGACTATGGCTACACCTTC. Amino acids: CASSLTGTGYDYGYTF.

The genes are TRBV29-1 and TRBJ2-1, with a weak D call TRBD2 (7 bases). V was clipped by 0 bases and J by 0 bases, with 15 bases between them. The CDR3 consists of 17 residues. Germline lookup yields CDR1 SQVTM and CDR2 ANQGSEA. CDR3 region: CSVEEGGRGSSYNEQFF. In DNA, the CDR3 is TGCAGCGTTGAAGAAGGGGGGAGGGGGAGCTCCTACAATGAGCAGTTCTTC.

J is TRBJ1-4 and V is TRBV5-4, with 9 bases aligning to TRBD1. CDR1 is SGHNT and CDR2 is YYREEE in the germline V gene (reference sequence). The CDR3 contains 14 residues. The V and J ends lost 3 bases and 8 bases, in that order; junction bases with no gene match: 5. The CDR3 region is CASSSRDREEKLFF. In DNA, the CDR3 is TGTGCCAGCAGCTCCCGGGACAGGGAGGAAAAACTGTTTTTT.

The chain carries TRBV18 and TRBJ1-1; D call uncertain. The CDR3 consists of 13 residues. V lost 6 bases, J lost 0 bases, and 8 bases lay in between. Germline assignment: CDR1 KGHSH and CDR2 LQKENI. CDR3 in DNA: TGTGCCAGCTCGCAAGAGATGAACACTGAAGCTTTCTTT. Translation gives CASSQEMNTEAFF.

This clone has more than one count but fewer than ten. The chain couples TRBV28 to TRBJ2-7; TRBD2 might be the D (5 bases). The CDR3 loop spans 14 amino acids. V lost 4 bases to trimming and J lost 3 bases, with 13 bases between them. CDR1 and CDR2 (germline): MDHEN, SYDVKM. DNA of the CDR3: TGTGCCAGCAGTTCCCCGGGGTGGGACTACGAGCAGTACTTC. This encodes CASSSPGWDYEQYF.

The V gene is TRBV28, the J gene TRBJ2-7; 8 positions agree with TRBD1. The germline gives CDR1 MDHEN, CDR2 SYDVKM. The CDR3 contains 15 residues. The V gene end was trimmed by 6 bases and the J gene end by 0 bases; junction bases not matched to a gene: 7. The CDR3 bases are TGTGCCAGCAGCTATGGACAGGGCTTCTCCTACGAGCAGTACTTC. It yields the protein CASSYGQGFSYEQYF.